Sequencing of this T cell receptor (beta chain) was carried out in a study of CD8+ T cells in alopecia areata (dated by TCRdb to the late 2010s). General notes on the study: The treated patients took part in an open-label pilot trial in which moderate-to-severe alopecia areata was treated with oral tofacitinib at 5 to 10 mg twice daily. Scalp clonality was compared across normal scalp (n=4), patchy alopecia areata scalp (n=8), and alopecia totalis/universalis scalp (n=8). Tofacitinib was administered for 6 to 18 months, and 6 months of follow-up off drug were then conducted to assess delayed response and recurrence. The study used high-throughput TCRbeta sequencing to examine T cell clonal expansion in alopecia areata, in both the C3H/HeJ mouse model and human patients. On the human side, TCRbeta sequencing was run on scalp tissue and on sorted CD4+ and CD8+ peripheral blood T cells from healthy controls and from alopecia areata patients with either patchy or totalis/universalis disease. RNA was obtained with the PAXgene miRNA kit for fixed scalp, the miRNeasy kit for PBMCs, and the RNeasy kit for mouse skin. Biopsies were taken from tofacitinib-treated patients at baseline and again at 4 and 24 weeks into treatment, and several of those patients also had a later scalp biopsy. Amplification of TCRbeta CDR3 regions was done by immunoSEQ multiplex PCR using 35 Vbeta forward primers and 13 Jbeta reverse primers.

The library relied on the immunoSEQ multiplex PCR assay. For TCR sequencing, RNA was extracted from every sample and reverse transcribed into cDNA to serve as template. SuperScript III was used for first-strand cDNA synthesis, primed with a 2:1 mix of oligo-dT and random hexamers. A synthetic immune receptor repertoire was used to measure amplification bias, and any remaining bias was corrected computationally. The study's own analysis went as follows. Raw reads were preprocessed for error removal, and CDR3 was defined according to IMGT conventions as running from the conserved cysteine to phenylalanine. Clonality was calculated as 1 minus Shannon entropy normalized by log2 of the number of productive unique TCRs. Scalp TCRbeta sequences were cross-referenced with sorted blood CD4 and CD8 repertoires so that the CD4 or CD8 identity of scalp clones could be inferred. The clones in this table, taken by TCRdb from immuneACCESS, are in-frame only. Not every clone is retained; where verified, under half of the shortfall comes from an unresolved V gene, and the cause of the rest is unknown. V, J and clone size are taken as reported in that table, and D and trimming were inferred from the DNA itself. Recorded for this sample are roughly 150,000 clones; 50% to 65% of them occurred a single time. The ten largest clones represent roughly 21% of the sample.

For this clone: This receptor's antigen is unknown. Per-nucleotide qualities are absent, and no much larger clonotype sits a single base away.

The sample's time point label, in plain terms: baseline before oral tofacitinib. From alopecia areata patients, peripheral blood was collected along with lesional scalp punch biopsies. PBMCs were isolated by density centrifugation and stained for CD3, CD4 and CD8, after which CD4+ and CD8+ T cells were sorted on a FACSAria. What the research found in general, with its limitations: Compared with mice, TCR sequences shared between patients were less clear, possibly partly because of HLA diversity across the patient population. Lesional scalp, especially in alopecia totalis/universalis, showed higher clonality and more expanded CD8+ clones than normal scalp, suggesting antigenic drive. Unlike mouse skin, which is dominated by gammadelta T cells, normal human skin has resident alphabeta T cells that are also sequenced, and this complicates analysis of the scalp TCR repertoire.

The TCR comes from a human donor with alopecia areata. The sample consisted of CD8+ T cells sorted from blood, taken at week 0.

The CDR3 protein is CAGGDSDYEQYF. The sequence in DNA is TGTGCCGGGGGGGACAGCGACTACGAGCAGTACTTC. This receptor chain uses TRBV10-3 and TRBJ2-7; the D gene cannot be resolved beyond TRBD1 or TRBD2, each matching 7 bases. From the cysteine through the phenylalanine, the CDR3 covers 12 amino acids. Only CDR3 DNA remains: 36 bases, in frame from the first base. The germline V gene specifies ENHRY as CDR1 and SYGVKD as CDR2. At the junction V is shortened by 11 bases and J by 3 bases, with 14 bases in between.